This entry lists 5 T cell receptor beta chains sequenced from one sample in a study of blood T cell repertoires in COVID-19. Sequencing used immunoSEQ multiplex PCR; TCRdb keeps in-frame clones, though not all of them. This sample has under 300,000 clones; approximately 86% occur once, and the top ten carry about 6%. The sequenced material came from PBMCs or T cells enriched from blood (not recorded which). Source of these receptors: a woman aged 25 to 39 with acute COVID-19.

This chain links TRBV4-2 with TRBJ2-3; 7 bases line up with TRBD2. Trimming removed 1 base from V and 3 bases from J; junction bases left unmatched: 13. This CDR3 contains 18 residues. Germline V CDR1 and CDR2: LGHNA, YNFKEQ. The CDR3 DNA reads as TGTGCCAGCAGCCAAGCCTTGACTAGCCCAGCGAGGACAGATACGCAGTATTTT. Translated, it gives CASSQALTSPARTDTQYF.

The chain combines TRBV19 with TRBJ1-5; no firm D call. Trimming shortened V by 5 bases and J by 9 bases, and 14 bases separated the two germline ends. This CDR3 is built from 13 residues. Germline CDR1 is LNHDA and CDR2 is SQIVND (reference sequence). For the CDR3, the DNA is TGTGCCAGTAGTGTTACGGACTCTCGGCCCCAGCATTTT. Translation: CASSVTDSRPQHF.

The rearrangement links TRBV11-2 to TRBJ1-2, with 7 bases lining up with TRBD1. The CDR3 has 14 residues. V trimming: 2 bases; J trimming: 6 bases; junction bases outside the gene matches: 6. Germline V gene lookup returns CDR1 SGHAT and CDR2 FQNNGV. This CDR3 is CASSLTRQGDGYTF. The CDR3 coding sequence is TGTGCCAGCAGCTTAACCCGGCAGGGGGATGGCTACACCTTC. The full variable domain, its missing parts supplied by reference TRBV11-2 and TRBJ1-2, is EAGVAQSPRYKIIEKRQSVAFWCNPISGHATLYWYQQILGQGPKLLIQFQNNGVVDDSQLPKDRFSAERLKGVDSTLKIQPAKLEDSAVYLCASSLTRQGDGYTFGSGTRLTVV.

The chain links TRBV5-1 to TRBJ1-1; TRBD1 matches at 9 bases. With 1 base clipped from V and 3 bases from J, the junction kept 4 bases outside the gene matches. The CDR3 runs to 15 residues. The V gene's germline CDR1 is SGHRS and CDR2 YFSETQ. CDR3 DNA sequence: TGCGCCAGCAGCTTGTACAGACAGGGGGACACTGAAGCTTTCTTT. Translation gives CASSLYRQGDTEAFF.

V and J are TRBV6-4 and TRBJ2-6, with 11 positions matching TRBD1. With V trimmed by 5 bases and J by 1 base, 4 bases remained unmatched. The CDR3 loop spans 17 amino acids. Germline-derived CDR1 and CDR2 are MRHNA and SNTAGT. CDR3 coding DNA: TGTGCCAGCAGTAACTGGGACAGGGGGTCTGGGGCCAACGTCCTGACTTTC. This sequence encodes CASSNWDRGSGANVLTF.